These T cell receptor beta chains were read from a single sample in a study of beta chain features in type 1 diabetes. Data came from immunoSEQ multiplex PCR; TCRdb stores just in-frame clones and leaves some out. The repertoire includes roughly 730,000 clones, about an eighth of them detected once, and roughly 0.022% sits in the top ten. Specimen: naive CD4+ T cells from blood. The origin of the receptors is a man aged 18 to 35 with type 1 diabetes. CDR3s include the opening cysteine and the closing phenylalanine or tryptophan. The D gene is left open where the match is weak. For some rows the clone size is stated as once, few or many, or as a class when expanded; others skip it.

cdr3_aa,cdr3_nt,j_call,d_call,clone_size,v_call
CASSIGLRGSPLHF,TGTGCCAGTAGTATAGGGTTAAGGGGGTCACCCCTCCACTTT,TRBJ1-6,.,.,TRBV19
CAWRDSNYGYTF,TGTGCCTGGAGAGACAGCAACTATGGCTACACCTTC,TRBJ1-2,.,.,TRBV30
CASSLLRGNTDTQYF,TGTGCCAGCAGCCTCTTGCGGGGGAACACAGATACGCAGTATTTT,TRBJ2-3,TRBD2,.,TRBV7-9
CASSSGGGYNEQFF,TGCGCCAGCAGCTCAGGGGGCGGCTACAATGAGCAGTTCTTC,TRBJ2-1,TRBD1,few,TRBV5-1
CASSLGTSGGLNEQFF,TGTGCCAGCAGCTTAGGGACTAGCGGGGGCCTCAATGAGCAGTTCTTC,TRBJ2-1,TRBD2,few,TRBV7-3
CASSYRGETPYEQYF,TGTGCCAGCAGTTACCGCGGAGAAACCCCCTACGAGCAGTACTTC,TRBJ2-7,.,few,TRBV6-5
CSVDSDSAYGKYGYTF,TGCAGCGTTGATTCTGACAGTGCATATGGGAAGTATGGCTACACCTTC,TRBJ1-2,.,few,TRBV29-1
CASSPGEGVNTEAFF,TGTGCCAGCTCACCAGGGGAGGGGGTGAACACTGAAGCTTTCTTT,TRBJ1-1,.,.,TRBV18
CATGPPPYGYTF,TGTGCCACGGGACCTCCGCCATATGGCTACACCTTC,TRBJ1-2,.,.,TRBV6-5
CASKRGNEQFF,TGTGCCAGCAAGAGAGGCAATGAGCAGTTCTTC,TRBJ2-1,.,few,TRBV6-6
CASSQDPRDRGSPYEQYF,TGCGCCAGCAGCCAAGATCCGCGTGACAGGGGGTCTCCCTACGAGCAGTACTTC,TRBJ2-7,TRBD1,few,TRBV4-1
CASSVTGLLYNEQFF,TGTGCCAGCAGCGTAACGGGACTCCTCTACAATGAGCAGTTCTTC,TRBJ2-1,.,.,TRBV5-8
CAWSRTGLEAFF,TGTGCCTGGAGTCGGACAGGGCTGGAAGCTTTCTTT,TRBJ1-1,TRBD1,.,TRBV30
CASSPQGAGETQYF,TGTGCCAGCAGCCCACAGGGGGCGGGAGAGACCCAGTACTTC,TRBJ2-5,TRBD1,.,TRBV11-1
CASSHNGGARNIQYF,TGCGCCAGCAGCCACAACGGGGGGGCAAGGAACATTCAGTACTTC,TRBJ2-4,TRBD2,.,TRBV4-1
CASSSPGGPGNTIYF,TGTGCCAGCAGTTCCCCAGGGGGGCCTGGAAACACCATATATTTT,TRBJ1-3,TRBD1,few,TRBV5-4
CASSPGGSAFF,TGTGCCAGCAGCCCAGGGGGCTCAGCTTTCTTT,TRBJ1-1,TRBD1,.,TRBV7-8
CASSTRTGEDEQYF,TGTGCCAGCAGCACACGGACAGGGGAGGACGAGCAGTACTTC,TRBJ2-7,TRBD1,.,TRBV5-6
CASSDFPGIQPQHF,TGCGCCAGCAGCGATTTTCCAGGGATTCAGCCCCAGCATTTT,TRBJ1-5,.,.,TRBV5-1
CASRVRNSPLHF,TGTGCCAGCAGGGTTCGCAATTCACCCCTCCACTTT,TRBJ1-6,.,.,TRBV27
CASDRGPGTEAFF,TGTGCCAGCGACAGGGGGCCCGGGACTGAAGCTTTCTTT,TRBJ1-1,TRBD1,.,TRBV5-6
CASSGTGGFYEQYF,TGTGCCAGCAGCGGGACAGGGGGTTTCTACGAGCAGTACTTC,TRBJ2-7,TRBD1,few,TRBV5-6
CASSIVGRDNSPLHF,TGTGCCAGTAGTATAGTGGGCAGGGACAATTCACCCCTCCACTTT,TRBJ1-6,.,few,TRBV19
CAWSVGTVYGYTF,TGTGCCTGGAGTGTAGGGACAGTTTATGGCTACACCTTC,TRBJ1-2,TRBD1,.,TRBV30
CASSLEEVETQYF,TGTGCCAGCAGCTTAGAAGAGGTCGAGACCCAGTACTTC,TRBJ2-5,.,.,TRBV11-3
CASSAGTGGTDTQYF,TGCGCCAGCAGCGCCGGGACAGGGGGCACAGATACGCAGTATTTT,TRBJ2-3,TRBD1,few,TRBV5-1
CASSQDEWNRGITEAFF,TGTGCCAGCAGCCAAGATGAGTGGAACAGGGGTATAACTGAAGCTTTCTTT,TRBJ1-1,TRBD1,.,TRBV7-2
CASSDSRGETQYF,TGTGCCAGCAGTGACTCAAGGGGAGAGACCCAGTACTTC,TRBJ2-5,.,few,TRBV6-4
CASSLNTEAFF,TGTGCCAGCAGCTTGAACACTGAAGCTTTCTTT,TRBJ1-1,.,many,TRBV5-6
CARSLEPQGNTEAFF,TGTGCCAGAAGCTTAGAGCCACAGGGAAACACTGAAGCTTTCTTT,TRBJ1-1,.,few,TRBV7-5
CASSLDSGGPDTQYF,TGCGCCAGCAGCTTGGATAGCGGGGGGCCAGATACGCAGTATTTT,TRBJ2-3,TRBD2,.,TRBV5-1
CASSLDTGMNTEAFF,TGTGCCAGCTCACTGGATACAGGGATGAACACTGAAGCTTTCTTT,TRBJ1-1,.,.,TRBV18
CASSPGEETQYF,TGTGCCAGCAGTCCGGGGGAAGAGACCCAGTACTTC,TRBJ2-5,.,few,TRBV6-5
CASSLAGAGAYEQYF,TGTGCCAGCAGCTTAGCGGGGGCAGGGGCCTACGAGCAGTACTTC,TRBJ2-7,.,.,TRBV11-2
CASSPGTGVRETQYF,TGTGCCAGCAGCCCCGGGACAGGGGTCCGGGAGACCCAGTACTTC,TRBJ2-5,TRBD1,few,TRBV5-6
CASSPGGTNTGELFF,TGTGCCAGCAGCCCCGGGGGGACGAACACCGGGGAGCTGTTTTTT,TRBJ2-2,TRBD2,.,TRBV11-3
CASSLALQGATDTQYF,TGTGCCAGCAGCTTAGCGCTACAGGGGGCGACAGATACGCAGTATTTT,TRBJ2-3,TRBD1,.,TRBV7-2
CASSFSGGNEQYF,TGTGCCAGCAGCTTCAGCGGGGGGAACGAGCAGTACTTC,TRBJ2-7,TRBD2,.,TRBV5-4
CAWSKGDGYTF,TGTGCCTGGAGTAAAGGGGATGGCTACACCTTC,TRBJ1-2,.,few,TRBV30
CASSQVLSRPETYSNQPQHF,TGTGCCAGCAGCCAAGTCCTCTCCCGGCCGGAAACCTATAGCAATCAGCCCCAGCATTTT,TRBJ1-5,.,.,TRBV14
CASSLAPTLAEQYF,TGTGCCAGCAGCTTAGCTCCGACCCTAGCCGAGCAGTACTTC,TRBJ2-7,.,few,TRBV7-2
CASSERTGGTEAFF,TGTGCCAGCTCAGAACGTACAGGGGGCACTGAAGCTTTCTTT,TRBJ1-1,TRBD1,.,TRBV18
CASSSEGNEQFF,TGTGCCAGCAGTTCCGAGGGCAATGAGCAGTTCTTC,TRBJ2-1,.,.,TRBV27
CASSPGTGRPETQYF,TGTGCCAGCTCACCGGGGACGGGAAGGCCCGAGACCCAGTACTTC,TRBJ2-5,.,few,TRBV18
CASSLGLGTDGYTF,TGTGCCAGCAGCTTAGGTCTCGGCACGGATGGCTACACCTTC,TRBJ1-2,.,.,TRBV11-2